This is a list of T cell receptor beta chains from one sample in a study of T cell responses to AZD1222 COVID-19 vaccine. Method: immunoSEQ multiplex PCR; TCRdb's copy keeps in-frame clones and lacks some. The sample lists over 100,000 clones; roughly 90% were seen once. The sequencing used peripheral blood, collected on day 0 of AZD1222 vaccination. The source of these receptors is an adult in good health. Both conserved end residues are part of each CDR3. A D gene is named only where the DNA matches it firmly. Only some rows state a clone size, as once, few, many or a class for expanded clones.

>TRBD1|-|TRBV11-2|16|TRBJ2-1
CASSFETLYRGNEQFF
TGTGCCAGCAGCTTTGAAACACTTTACAGGGGTAATGAGCAGTTCTTC
>TRBD2|once|TRBV3-1/TRBV3-2|12|TRBJ2-1
CASSSGGAEQFF
TGTGCCAGCAGTAGCGGGGGGGCCGAGCAGTTCTTC
>-|-|TRBV5-8|12|TRBJ1-1
CASDQFNTEAFF
TGTGCCAGCGACCAGTTCAACACTGAAGCTTTCTTT
>-|-|TRBV10-1|12|TRBJ1-1
CASSDWGRGAFF
TGCGCCAGCAGTGATTGGGGCCGGGGAGCTTTCTTT
>TRBD1|-|TRBV4-3|15|TRBJ1-2
CASSQDNLRDRDYTF
TGCGCCAGCAGCCAAGATAACCTCCGGGACAGGGACTACACCTTC
>-|-|TRBV27|13|TRBJ1-5
CASRRATNQPQHF
TGTGCCAGCAGAAGGGCCACTAATCAGCCCCAGCATTTT
>-|-|TRBV7-6|17|TRBJ2-1
CASSLGATGGQVHEQFF
TGTGCCAGCAGCTTAGGCGCCACGGGAGGACAGGTACATGAGCAGTTCTTC
>-|-|TRBV6-5|15|TRBJ1-6
CASSRTDLMESPLHF
TGTGCCAGCAGCCGTACGGACTTGATGGAGTCACCCCTCCACTTT
>-|-|TRBV9|12|TRBJ1-2
CASSVGGYGYTF
TGTGCCAGCAGCGTGGGGGGATATGGCTACACCTTC
>TRBD1|-|TRBV18|13|TRBJ1-2
CASSPGTGRGYTF
TGTGCCAGCTCACCTGGGACAGGTCGCGGCTACACCTTC
>-|once|TRBV27|16|TRBJ1-5
CASSLLGQNSNQPQHF
TGTGCCAGCAGTTTATTAGGTCAGAATAGCAATCAGCCCCAGCATTTT
>TRBD2|-|TRBV5-4|15|TRBJ2-7
CASSSKRGSTYEQYF
TGTGCCAGCAGCTCTAAGCGGGGGTCAACCTACGAGCAGTACTTC
>TRBD1|-|TRBV5-1|13|TRBJ1-2
CASSPDRDYGYTF
TGCGCCAGCAGCCCGGACAGGGACTATGGCTACACCTTC
>TRBD2|-|TRBV5-6|16|TRBJ2-3
CASSQRLAGGPDTQYF
TGTGCCAGCAGCCAGCGACTAGCGGGGGGACCAGATACGCAGTATTTT
>TRBD2|few|TRBV5-6|13|TRBJ2-7
CASSPGLDVTLDF
TGTGCCAGCAGCCCCGGACTAGACGTAACCCTAGACTTC
>-|-|TRBV7-8|17|TRBJ1-4
CASSLEGPAGINEKLFF
TGTGCCAGCAGCTTAGAGGGGCCCGCCGGGATTAATGAAAAACTGTTTTTT
>-|-|TRBV19|15|TRBJ2-2
CASSILGKGPGELFF
TGTGCCAGTAGTATATTAGGCAAGGGACCCGGGGAGCTGTTTTTT
>-|-|TRBV6-5|15|TRBJ1-1
CASRHGVQRNTEAFF
TGTGCCAGCAGGCATGGGGTACAAAGGAACACTGAAGCTTTCTTT
>-|-|TRBV3-1/TRBV3-2|15|TRBJ1-5
CASSQDLGRDQPQHF
TGTGCCAGCAGCCAAGATCTTGGCAGGGATCAGCCCCAGCATTTT
>-|few|TRBV3-1/TRBV3-2|14|TRBJ1-5
CASSQGRGIQPQHF
TGTGCCAGCAGCCAAGGAAGGGGGATTCAGCCCCAGCATTTT
>-|-|TRBV3-1/TRBV3-2|16|TRBJ1-3
CASSQNPPDRRNTIYF
TGTGCCAGCAGCCAAAATCCCCCCGACAGGAGAAACACCATATATTTT
>-|-|TRBV29-1|14|TRBJ2-7
CSVEDQVEGYEQYF
TGCAGCGTTGAAGATCAGGTGGAGGGCTACGAGCAGTACTTC
>-|-|TRBV5-5|17|TRBJ1-5
CASSLFISGRQNQPQHF
TGTGCCAGCAGCTTGTTCATCTCGGGACGGCAGAATCAGCCCCAGCATTTT
>-|-|TRBV4-2|15|TRBJ1-5
CASSQGLSSNQPQHF
TGTGCCAGCAGCCAAGGTCTGAGCAGCAATCAGCCCCAGCATTTT
>-|-|TRBV7-9|18|TRBJ1-6
CASSSLTGNQNRGSPLHF
TGTGCCAGCAGCTCTTTGACAGGAAACCAGAATCGTGGTTCACCCCTCCACTTT
>-|-|TRBV2|15|TRBJ2-1
CASRNKLTSYNEQFF
TGTGCCAGCAGAAATAAGCTCACTTCCTACAATGAGCAGTTCTTC
>-|-|TRBV9|18|TRBJ1-1
CASSVERAENIMNTEAFF
TGTGCCAGCAGCGTAGAAAGGGCAGAGAACATTATGAACACTGAAGCTTTCTTT
>TRBD1|once|TRBV15|14|TRBJ2-3
CATSRKDRADTQYF
TGTGCCACCAGCAGAAAGGACAGGGCAGATACGCAGTATTTT
>-|once|TRBV12-5|11|TRBJ1-1
CASSGRPVPFF
TGTGCTAGTAGTGGCAGGCCGGTACCTTTCTTT
>TRBD2|-|TRBV18|15|TRBJ2-7
CASSPAGGDPYEQYF
TGTGCCAGCTCACCAGCCGGGGGGGATCCCTACGAGCAGTACTTC
>TRBD2|-|TRBV30|13|TRBJ2-1
CAWSTSGYNEQFF
TGTGCCTGGAGTACTAGCGGGTACAATGAGCAGTTCTTC
>TRBD1|-|TRBV7-9|13|TRBJ2-7
CASSWGQGGEQYF
TGTGCCAGCAGCTGGGGACAGGGCGGGGAGCAGTACTTC
>-|-|TRBV4-2|16|TRBJ1-6
CASSQVEPLGNSPLHF
TGTGCCAGCAGCCAAGTGGAGCCTTTAGGTAATTCACCCCTCCACTTT
>-|-|TRBV5-6|12|TRBJ1-1
CASRDMNTEAFF
TGTGCCAGCAGGGACATGAACACTGAAGCTTTCTTT
>-|-|TRBV7-2|13|TRBJ1-1
CASSLRGPTEAFF
TGTGCCAGCAGCTTAAGGGGACCCACTGAAGCTTTCTTT
>-|-|TRBV6-5|14|TRBJ1-2
CASSSTTGNYGYTF
TGTGCCAGCAGCTCTACGACGGGAAACTATGGCTACACCTTC
>-|-|TRBV6-5|15|TRBJ1-3
CASSYQGRGGNTIYF
TGTGCCAGCAGTTACCAGGGACGAGGGGGAAACACCATATATTTT